This passage covers 8 T cell receptor beta chains from one sample sequenced in a study of blood T cell repertoires in COVID-19. Clones were sequenced by immunoSEQ multiplex PCR, and TCRdb holds only the in-frame ones, with some missing. Here the sample spans fewer than 250,000 clones, about 87% being singletons. The material sequenced was PBMCs or T cells enriched from blood (not recorded which). The receptors shown here come from a man between 45 and 60 years old who had been exposed to COVID-19.

V is TRBV10-3 and J is TRBJ2-5; 13 nucleotides agree with TRBD2. In germline, CDR1 is ENHRY, CDR2 SYGVKD. The CDR3 totals 15 residues. V was clipped by 10 bases and J by 4 bases; unmatched bases: 9. In DNA form, the CDR3 reads TGTGCCACCAAGGCCCGGACTAGCGGGAGAGAGACCCAGTACTTC. This codes for CATKARTSGRETQYF.

V is TRBV5-8 and J is TRBJ2-5; 13 bases line up with TRBD2. Germline V lookup: CDR1 SGHTS, CDR2 YDEGEE. CDR3 length: 15 residues. The V and J ends lost 4 bases and 7 bases, in that order; junction bases with no gene match: 7. CDR3 sequence (DNA): TGTGCCAGCAGCCGGACTAGCGGGGGTTCAGGGACCCAGTACTTC. Protein sequence: CASSRTSGGSGTQYF.

V is TRBV6-5 and J is TRBJ2-1, with no clear D. The ends were cut back, 6 bases at V and 10 bases at J, with 16 bases in the middle. Per the germline V gene, CDR1 is MNHEY and CDR2 is SVGAGI. CDR3 size: 13 residues. The CDR3 DNA sequence: TGTGCCAGCAGCCCCCCCCCGGGTCGGGAGCAGTTCTTC. It yields the protein CASSPPPGREQFF.

The rearrangement links TRBV3-1 (or the pseudogene TRBV3-2) to TRBJ2-3; D remains unclear. V was clipped by 2 bases and J by 3 bases, with 6 bases between them. This CDR3 is built from 13 residues. CDR1 LGHDT and CDR2 YNNKEL come from the germline V gene (reference sequence). CDR3 sequence reads: CASSQLKTDTQYF. In DNA, the CDR3 is TGTGCCAGCAGCCAACTAAAGACAGATACGCAGTATTTT.

The chain couples TRBV29-1 to TRBJ1-2, with 8 positions matching TRBD1. After removal of 4 bases from V and 8 bases from J, the junction contained 9 bases not matched to a gene. CDR1 is SQVTM, CDR2 ANQGSEA, per germline. The CDR3 totals 13 residues. In nucleotides, the CDR3 is TGCAGCGTTGTCCAGGGGGCGAACGTCGGCTACACCTTC. This encodes CSVVQGANVGYTF.

The gene calls are TRBV10-3 and TRBJ1-6; D is undetermined. Germline V gene lookup returns CDR1 ENHRY and CDR2 SYGVKD. CDR3 length: 15 residues. Trimming shortened V by 0 bases and J by 7 bases, and 10 bases separated the two germline ends. The CDR3 protein is CAISESTAANSPLHF. The CDR3 DNA reads TGTGCCATCAGTGAGTCTACCGCGGCCAATTCACCCCTCCACTTT.

The chain joins TRBV30 to TRBJ2-1, with TRBD2 matching 10 bases. The CDR3 sequence is 14 residues long. The ends lost 0 bases at V and 10 bases at J; junction bases unmatched: 6. Germline CDR1 is GTSNPN and CDR2 is SVGIG (reference sequence). The CDR3: CAWSVLAGTGEQFF. The CDR3 nucleotides are TGTGCCTGGAGTGTACTAGCGGGAACTGGGGAGCAGTTCTTC.

The chain has TRBV9 and TRBJ2-7; 10 bases are a match to TRBD2. The ends lost 0 bases at V and 9 bases at J; junction bases unmatched: 6. The germline V gene encodes CDR1 SGDLS and CDR2 YYNGEE. This CDR3 spans 14 amino acids. For the CDR3, the DNA is TGTGCCAGCAGCGTAGGACTAGCGGGCGGAGGGCAGTACTTC. Its translation: CASSVGLAGGGQYF.